This TCR beta chain was sequenced for a study of early T cells in non-severe SARS-CoV-2 infection. Across the study: Unsorted whole blood bulk RNA was sequenced, with unpaired chains.

TCRdb re-called the 5' RACE reads with MiXCR, one entry per CDR3 protein. The sample records around 40,000 distinct CDR3 sequences, less than 7% being singletons. V gave up 0 bases and J gave up 7 bases, with 21 bases separating them. CDR3 length equals 17 residues. The germline V gene has CDR1 LGHNA and CDR2 YSLEER. The rearrangement joins TRBV4-3 to TRBJ2-5, with unresolved D. The receptor comes from an adult who was a healthcare worker with PCR-confirmed SARS-CoV-2 infection or an uninfected control (not recorded which). This material consisted of whole blood, taken at baseline. The CDR3 loop reads CASSQEAQNDKYRTQYF. The CDR3 bases are TGCGCCAGCAGCCAAGAGGCGCAGAACGACAAGTATCGGACCCAGTACTTC.